These 30 T cell receptor beta chains were all obtained from the same sample, sequenced in a study of blood T cell repertoires in COVID-19. The table came from immunoSEQ multiplex PCR; TCRdb's copy has only in-frame clones and leaves some out. This sample has about 250,000 clones, with around 89% found just once. The sample was peripheral blood. The receptors originated from a woman in her thirties or forties who had recovered from COVID-19.

The gene calls are TRBV12-2 and TRBJ2-1; the DNA was not used to check the table's D call, TRBD1. TRBV12-2 is a documented pseudogene. The CDR3 is made up of 17 amino acids. CDR3 loop: CASRLGHPEGPYNEQFF. The CDR3 DNA follows: TGTGCAAGTCGCTTGGGACACCCTGAGGGGCCTTACAATGAGCAGTTCTTC.

The V and J genes are TRBV11-3 and TRBJ2-3; the match to TRBD2 covers 11 bases. The length of the CDR3 is 16 residues. CDR1 is SGHNT and CDR2 is YENEEA in the germline V gene. With V trimmed by 5 bases and J by 3 bases, 7 bases remained unmatched. The CDR3, as DNA: TGTGCCAGCAGCCCTGGGACTAGCGGCCGTACAGATACGCAGTATTTT. It is translated as CASSPGTSGRTDTQYF.

The chain uses TRBV7-3 and TRBJ1-1; 7 bases agree with TRBD1. The CDR3 has 17 residues. With V trimmed by 5 bases and J by 3 bases, 15 bases remained unmatched. Germline values: CDR1 SGHTA, CDR2 FQGTGA. The CDR3 spells CASSPIRQGTAHTEAFF. CDR3 nucleotide sequence: TGTGCCAGCAGCCCTATACGCCAAGGGACAGCCCACACTGAAGCTTTCTTT.

The chain joins TRBV4-3 to TRBJ2-1; D unclear. V was cut by 4 bases and J by 9 bases, with 10 bases left in between. This CDR3 has 12 amino acids. In germline, CDR1 is LGHNA, CDR2 YSLEER. The CDR3, as DNA: TGCGCCAGCAGCCCCCCTTCCGGTGAGCAGTTCTTC. The encoded protein is CASSPPSGEQFF.

The genes are TRBV5-1 and TRBJ1-1; weak D call: TRBD1 (5 bases). Germline assignment: CDR1 SGHRS and CDR2 YFSETQ. The ends were cut back, 2 bases at V and 4 bases at J, with 12 bases in the middle. The CDR3 is 14 amino acids. Here the CDR3 DNA reads TGCGCCAGCAGCTTTGGCAGGGTTAGCACTGAAGCTTTCTTT. Amino acid sequence: CASSFGRVSTEAFF.

Only one count was recorded for this clone. The chain joins TRBV23-1 to TRBJ1-5, with TRBD1 matching 7 bases. TRBV23-1 is annotated as an ORF whose role is uncertain. V trimming: 7 bases; J trimming: 1 base; junction bases outside the gene matches: 7. This CDR3 is built from 15 residues. The CDR3 loop reads CASNPTGQSNQPQHF. In DNA, the CDR3 is TGCGCCAGCAACCCGACAGGGCAGAGCAATCAGCCCCAGCATTTT.

The chain carries TRBV11-3 and TRBJ1-3, with 8 bases matching TRBD1. Germline CDR1 SGHNT, CDR2 YENEEA. V gave up 2 bases and J gave up 2 bases; unmatched junction bases: 8. CDR3 length: 17 amino acids. The CDR3 DNA reads as TGTGCCAGCAGCTTAATGCCCCAGGGGGCGGCTGGAAACACCATATATTTT. This encodes CASSLMPQGAAGNTIYF.

The chain links TRBV28 to TRBJ1-1; D is ambiguous. The CDR3 extends over 11 amino acids. Germline values: CDR1 MDHEN, CDR2 SYDVKM. Trimming took 7 bases from V and 6 from J, leaving 9 bases between them. CDR3 DNA: TGTGCCAGCACCGTCCGGTCTGAAGCTTTCTTT. It yields the protein CASTVRSEAFF.

This clone occurred once. The V and J genes are TRBV9 and TRBJ1-1, with a possible D match to TRBD1 (6 bases). This CDR3 spans 15 amino acids. CDR1 and CDR2 (germline): SGDLS, YYNGEE. Trimming removed 2 bases from V and 1 base from J, with 12 bases in between. CDR3 sequence reads: CASSVGGWSNTEAFF. The DNA of the CDR3 is TGTGCCAGCAGCGTTGGGGGCTGGTCGAACACTGAAGCTTTCTTT.

This sequence joins TRBV15 and TRBJ2-5; 9 bases match TRBD2. The V and J ends lost 3 bases and 0 bases, in that order; junction bases with no gene match: 5. The CDR3 totals 16 residues. Germline V gives CDR1 LNHNV, CDR2 YYDKDF (reference sequence). For the CDR3, the DNA is TGTGCCACCAGCAGTGAGGCGGGAGGGCACCAAGAGACCCAGTACTTC. It yields the protein CATSSEAGGHQETQYF.

The chain uses TRBV19 and TRBJ1-2, with D possibly matching TRBD1 (5 bases). CDR3 length: 15 amino acids. CDR1 is LNHDA and CDR2 is SQIVND in the germline V gene (reference sequence). Between the trimmed V and J ends, which lost 2 bases and 4 bases, there was a span of 14 bases. In DNA form, the CDR3 reads TGTGCCAGTAGTATATCCCGGGACTCCCTCTATGGCTACACCTTC. Protein sequence: CASSISRDSLYGYTF.

On this clone itself: Other nucleotide sequences in the sample specify the same CDR3. This chain links TRBV7-9 with TRBJ1-1; no firm D call. CDR1 is SEHNR and CDR2 is FQNEAQ in the germline V gene (reference sequence). V was cut by 5 bases and J by 2 bases, with 15 bases left in between. This CDR3 has 15 residues. Written as DNA, the CDR3 is TGTGCCAGCAGCCCGCGGGCCGGTGAAAACACTGAAGCTTTCTTT. Its protein product is CASSPRAGENTEAFF.

As regards this clone: The sample holds other DNA sequences that translate to the same CDR3. The rearrangement links TRBV9 to TRBJ2-7, with 12 bases fitting TRBD2. Germline V gene data show CDR1 as SGDLS and CDR2 as YYNGEE. Losses at the gene ends were 2 bases for V and 4 bases for J; bases not matched to a gene: 1. The CDR3 is 14 amino acids. The chain's CDR3 is CASSVGTSGYEQYF. The CDR3, as DNA: TGTGCCAGCAGCGTGGGGACTAGCGGGTACGAGCAGTACTTC. The variable domain in full, with the rest retrieved from reference TRBV9 and TRBJ2-7, is DSGVTQTPKHLITATGQRVTLRCSPRSGDLSVYWYQQSLDQGLQFLIQYYNGEERAKGNILERFSAQQFPDLHSELNLSSLELGDSALYFCASSVGTSGYEQYFGPGTRLTVT.

This CDR3 is CASSKRSLGPGPSSYNEQFF. The DNA for the CDR3 is TGTGCCAGCAGCAAACGGTCCCTGGGGCCAGGGCCCAGCTCCTACAATGAGCAGTTCTTC. This chain joins TRBV21-1 and TRBJ2-1; the DNA was not compared with TRBD1, the D call given in the table. TRBV21-1 is a recognized pseudogene. The CDR3 totals 20 residues.

The rearrangement joins TRBV5-1 to TRBJ1-6, with D perhaps matching TRBD1 (5 bases). Germline V gene sequence: CDR1 SGHRS, CDR2 YFSETQ. The CDR3 spans 15 residues. Trimming shortened V by 0 bases and J by 10 bases, and 14 bases separated the two germline ends. The CDR3 bases are TGCGCCAGCAGCTTGGAGGCAGGGAGGGGATCACCCCTCCACTTT. Amino acid sequence: CASSLEAGRGSPLHF.

The chain joins TRBV10-3 to TRBJ1-2; D unclear. The germline gives CDR1 ENHRY, CDR2 SYGVKD. V lost 8 bases and J 4 bases, leaving 17 bases between the germline ends. This CDR3 is built from 14 residues. The CDR3 region is CAIWEGGPAYGYTF. The CDR3 DNA reads TGTGCCATCTGGGAGGGTGGCCCCGCCTATGGCTACACCTTC.

The chain recombines TRBV6-5 with TRBJ2-7; 7 nucleotides align to TRBD1. After removal of 6 bases from V and 6 bases from J, the junction contained 8 bases not matched to a gene. Germline loops: CDR1 MNHEY, CDR2 SVGAGI. The CDR3 covers 13 residues. CDR3 sequence reads: CASSDRVKGEQYV. In DNA form, the CDR3 reads TGTGCCAGCAGCGACAGGGTAAAGGGCGAGCAGTACGTC.

The V and J genes are TRBV14 and TRBJ1-4; D is ambiguous. Germline CDR1 SGHDN, CDR2 FVKESK. The CDR3 covers 13 residues. Trimming left V 4 bases short and J 5 bases short, with 8 bases between. The CDR3 DNA is TGTGCCAGCAGCCCGGTCGTGAATGAAAAACTGTTTTTT. Translation gives CASSPVVNEKLFF.

This chain connects TRBV11-3 to TRBJ2-7, with D tentatively TRBD2 (6 bases). The germline V gene has CDR1 SGHNT and CDR2 YENEEA. The CDR3 is 14 residues long. The germline V and J ends were trimmed by 1 base and 7 bases, with 14 bases remaining between them. The CDR3 here is CASSLGPFAGEQYF. The CDR3, as DNA: TGTGCCAGCAGCTTAGGGCCCTTCGCGGGGGAGCAGTACTTC.

The chain is built from TRBV10-3 and TRBJ2-1, with 9 bases lining up with TRBD2. Germline loops: CDR1 ENHRY, CDR2 SYGVKD. J was trimmed by 6 bases and V by 4 bases; bases with no gene match: 13. The CDR3 has 17 amino acids. CDR3 sequence: CAISGGGAGLAFNEQFF. The CDR3 nucleotides read TGTGCCATCAGTGGGGGGGGTGCGGGACTAGCTTTCAATGAGCAGTTCTTC.

The V and J genes are TRBV19 and TRBJ1-2; 7 bases map to TRBD1. This CDR3 has 15 residues. V was clipped by 6 bases and J by 3 bases; unmatched bases: 10. The germline CDR1 and CDR2 sequences are LNHDA and SQIVND (reference sequence). This CDR3 reads CASSHRAGQYYGYTF. The CDR3, as DNA: TGTGCCAGTAGCCACAGGGCGGGACAGTACTATGGCTACACCTTC.

The chain joins TRBV21-1 to TRBJ2-1; the listed D gene, TRBD2, was not tested against the DNA. TRBV21-1 is a documented pseudogene. The CDR3 sequence is 17 residues long. CDR3 DNA: TGTGCCAGCAGCAAATCGTGTAGCGGGAGCCCCTACAATGAGCAGTTCTTC. Its translation is CASSKSCSGSPYNEQFF.

The chain uses TRBV30 and TRBJ1-6; unclear D gene. CDR1 is GTSNPN and CDR2 is SVGIG in the germline V gene (reference sequence). This CDR3 contains 12 residues. V was clipped by 8 bases and J by 7 bases, with 12 bases between them. This CDR3 is CARGLGNSPLHF. Here the CDR3 DNA reads TGTGCCCGCGGTCTCGGGAATTCACCCCTCCACTTT.

This clone has only a few counts. V and J are TRBV7-8 and TRBJ1-1; 7 nucleotides line up with TRBD1. V lost 5 bases and J lost 0; bases outside the gene matches: 9. CDR3 length: 16 amino acids. Germline V lookup: CDR1 SGHVS, CDR2 FQNEAQ. In DNA form, the CDR3 reads TGTGCCAGCAGCGCCCGACACACAGGGGTGAACACTGAAGCTTTCTTT. This translates into CASSARHTGVNTEAFF. The full variable domain, rest sourced from reference TRBV7-8 and TRBJ1-1, is GAGVSQSPRYKVAKRGQDVALRCDPISGHVSLFWYQQALGQGPEFLTYFQNEAQLDKSGLPSDRFFAERPEGSVSTLKIQRTQQEDSAVYLCASSARHTGVNTEAFFGQGTRLTVV.

V and J are TRBV27 and TRBJ1-5; 9 bases align to TRBD1. V shed 6 bases, J shed 7 bases, and the junction held 10 bases outside the gene matches. Germline assignment: CDR1 MNHEY and CDR2 SMNVEV (reference sequence). The CDR3 has 15 amino acids. DNA of the CDR3: TGTGCCAGCAGGAAACAGGGGGCCCCAGGGCAGCCCCAGCATTTT. Its protein is CASRKQGAPGQPQHF.

In DNA form, the CDR3 reads TGTGCCACAGGGGGTCCCTACAATGAGCAGTTCTTC. Protein product: CATGGPYNEQFF. The V call is TRBV27, the J call TRBJ2-1; 7 bases fit TRBD1. The ends lost 10 bases at V and 2 bases at J; junction bases unmatched: 2. The germline CDR1 and CDR2 sequences are MNHEY and SMNVEV (reference sequence). CDR3 size: 12 residues.

This sequence joins TRBV18 and TRBJ1-1; TRBD1 might be the D (6 bases). The germline V gene has CDR1 KGHSH and CDR2 LQKENI. This CDR3 has 18 amino acids. V was shortened by 3 bases and J by 4 bases, with 24 bases between the two germline ends. The CDR3 here is CASSPWRSGTSLATEAFF. The CDR3 DNA follows: TGTGCCAGCTCACCGTGGAGGTCTGGGACATCCCTCGCCACTGAAGCTTTCTTT.

V and J are TRBV13 and TRBJ2-7, with TRBD1 as a possible D gene (5 bases). Trimming removed 3 bases from V and 0 bases from J, with 9 bases in between. Germline V gene lookup returns CDR1 PRHDT and CDR2 FYEKMQ (reference sequence). The CDR3 has 14 residues. For the CDR3, the DNA is TGTGCCAGCAGCTTGGGGCAGGACTCCTACGAGCAGTACTTC. Protein sequence: CASSLGQDSYEQYF.

V and J are TRBV5-6 and TRBJ1-4, with D unresolved. The CDR3 is 14 residues long. Germline V gene data show CDR1 as SGHDT and CDR2 as YYEEEE. The V and J ends lost 0 bases and 14 bases respectively, with 17 bases between them. The CDR3 here is CASSLEIAPRLLFF. CDR3 sequence (DNA): TGTGCCAGCAGCTTGGAAATCGCCCCCAGGTTGCTGTTTTTT.

The gene calls are TRBV6-2 or TRBV6-3 and TRBJ2-5; 7 bases are shared with TRBD1. Germline assignment: CDR1 MNHEY and CDR2 SVGEGT. The CDR3 spans 14 residues. Germline trimming cut 0 bases from V and 5 bases from J; bases unmatched to any gene: 3. CDR3: CASSYSARGETQYF. The CDR3 nucleotides read TGTGCCAGCAGTTACTCGGCCAGGGGGGAGACCCAGTACTTC.